This TCR beta chain was documented in a study of CD8 T cells in Susac syndrome. Study-level points and caveats: The relatively small number of individuals in the TCR sequencing and HLA analysis was acknowledged by the study.

RNA, at roughly 0.45 to 1 ug, was reverse transcribed with random hexamers. Multiplex immunoSEQ PCR targeted 54 Vbeta and 13 Jbeta TCR beta segments. TCRdb ran MiXCR on the immunoSEQ multiplex PCR reads and lists one entry per CDR3 protein. In the table there are 190,000 or so distinct CDR3 sequences, 90% to 95% of which are singletons. This CDR3 region has 15 residues. Germline V gene sequence: CDR1 SGHRS, CDR2 YFSETQ. With 1 base clipped from V and 4 bases from J, the junction kept 7 bases outside the gene matches. The count of this clonotype is one. The antigen is unknown. The V call is TRBV5-1, the J call TRBJ2-5, with TRBD1 matching over 7 bases. The clonotype comes from a human donor with multiple sclerosis. Sample: CD4+ T cells from PBMCs. The CDR3 DNA reads TGCGCCAGCAGCTTGAAGGGGGCGCTGGGAGAGACCCAGTACTTC. As protein: CASSLKGALGETQYF.